This TCR beta chain was sequenced during a study of a mutant IDH1 vaccine in newly diagnosed glioma. Deletions cut 0 bases from V and 6 bases from J, with 15 bases between. Germline assignment: CDR1 MNHEY and CDR2 SVGAGI. CDR3 length equals 15 residues. Profiled with immunoSEQ multiplex PCR; TCRdb holds only in-frame clones, not every one. The sample holds fewer than 45,000 clones, approximately 82% seen once. The time point was: week 47, end of study. Vaccine doses each comprised 300 ug of mutant IDH1 20-mer peptide, with topical imiquimod. Astrocytomas that were new, WHO grade 3 or 4, IDH1-mutant and ATRX-lost were present in the donors. In its sample, this clone was seen once. Its matching antigen is unknown.

Sequenced here: PBMCs, sampled from a glioma patient whose treatment included an IDH1 peptide vaccine. This receptor was taken from a man younger than 30 with glioma. Some clones in this sample may be carry-over from other donors' samples. The chain joins TRBV6-5 to TRBJ2-7, with D possibly matching TRBD1 (7 bases). Written as DNA, the CDR3 is TGTGCCAGCAGTTACTCCAGGGGGGTATCGGGCGAGCAGTACTTC. It is translated as CASSYSRGVSGEQYF.